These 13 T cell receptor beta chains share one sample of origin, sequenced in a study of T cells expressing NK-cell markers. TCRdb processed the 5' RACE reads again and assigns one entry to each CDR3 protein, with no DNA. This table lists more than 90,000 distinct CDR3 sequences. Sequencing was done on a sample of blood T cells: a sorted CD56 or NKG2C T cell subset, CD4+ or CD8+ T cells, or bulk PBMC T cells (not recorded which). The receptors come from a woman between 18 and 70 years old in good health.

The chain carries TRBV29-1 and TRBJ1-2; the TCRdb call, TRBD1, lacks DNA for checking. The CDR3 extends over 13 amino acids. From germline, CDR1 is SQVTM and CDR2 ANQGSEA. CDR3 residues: CSVVGGQTYGYTF.

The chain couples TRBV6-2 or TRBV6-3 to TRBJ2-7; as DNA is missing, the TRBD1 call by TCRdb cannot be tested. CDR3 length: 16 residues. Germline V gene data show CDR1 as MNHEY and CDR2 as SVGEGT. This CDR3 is CASSDPGTHLYYEQYF.

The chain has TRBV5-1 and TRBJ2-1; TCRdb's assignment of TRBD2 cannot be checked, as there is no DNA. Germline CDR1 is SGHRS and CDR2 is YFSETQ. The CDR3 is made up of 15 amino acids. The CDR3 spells CASSLEASGYNEQFF.

CDR3 in amino acids: CASSGGTGGRDEQYF. The chain recombines TRBV5-4 with TRBJ2-7; no DNA is available, so the TRBD1 call from TCRdb remains unchecked. The CDR3 runs 15 residues. Germline values: CDR1 SGHNT, CDR2 YYREEE (reference sequence).

The CDR3 loop is CASSYWDRANEQFF. The J gene is TRBJ2-1, the V gene TRBV4-2; TCRdb calls TRBD1, which cannot be checked without DNA. Germline-derived CDR1 and CDR2 are LGHNA and YNFKEQ. The CDR3 is 14 residues long.

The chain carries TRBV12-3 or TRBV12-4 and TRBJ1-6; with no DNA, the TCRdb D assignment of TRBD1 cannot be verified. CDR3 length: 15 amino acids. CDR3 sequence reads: CASSPGTDYNSPLHF.

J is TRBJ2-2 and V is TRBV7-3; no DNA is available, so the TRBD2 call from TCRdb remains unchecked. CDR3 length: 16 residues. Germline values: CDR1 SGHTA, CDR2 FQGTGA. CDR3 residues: CASSPTSGGKSGELFF.

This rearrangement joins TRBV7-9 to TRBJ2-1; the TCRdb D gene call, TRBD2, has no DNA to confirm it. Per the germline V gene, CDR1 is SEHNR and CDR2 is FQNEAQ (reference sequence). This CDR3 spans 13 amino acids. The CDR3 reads CASRRDADNEQFF.

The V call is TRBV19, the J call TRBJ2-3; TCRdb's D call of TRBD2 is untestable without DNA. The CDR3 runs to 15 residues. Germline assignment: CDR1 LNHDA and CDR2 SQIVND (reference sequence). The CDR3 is CASRSSATSTDTQYF.

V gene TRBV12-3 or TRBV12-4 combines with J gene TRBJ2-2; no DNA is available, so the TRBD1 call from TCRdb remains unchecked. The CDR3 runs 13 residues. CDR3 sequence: CASSFPGVGELFF.

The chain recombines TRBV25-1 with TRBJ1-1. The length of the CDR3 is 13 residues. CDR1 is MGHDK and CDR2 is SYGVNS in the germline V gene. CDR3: CASSDGGWTEAFF.

CDR3 sequence: CASSAAMGIAEAFF. J is TRBJ1-1 and V is TRBV7-2. The length of the CDR3 is 14 residues. Germline V gives CDR1 SGHTA, CDR2 FQGNSA.

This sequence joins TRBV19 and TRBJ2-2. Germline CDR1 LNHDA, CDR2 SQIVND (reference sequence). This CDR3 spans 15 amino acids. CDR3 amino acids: CASSPFGEHTGELFF.